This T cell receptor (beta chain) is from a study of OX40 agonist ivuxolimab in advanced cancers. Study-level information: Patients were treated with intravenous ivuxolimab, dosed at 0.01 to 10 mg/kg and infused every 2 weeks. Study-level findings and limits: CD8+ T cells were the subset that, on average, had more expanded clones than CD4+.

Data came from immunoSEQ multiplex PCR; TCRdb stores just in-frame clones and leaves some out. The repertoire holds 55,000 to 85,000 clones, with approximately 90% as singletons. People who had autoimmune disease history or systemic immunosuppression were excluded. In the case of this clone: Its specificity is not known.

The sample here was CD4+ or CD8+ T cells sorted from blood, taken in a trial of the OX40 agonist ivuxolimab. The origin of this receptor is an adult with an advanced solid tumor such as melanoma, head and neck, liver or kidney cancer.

The CDR3 sequence: CASSKGTGIHEQYF. Here the CDR3 DNA reads TGTGCCAGCAGCAAGGGGACAGGGATTCACGAGCAGTACTTC. The genes are TRBV5-6 and TRBJ2-7; 9 bases are a match to TRBD1. From germline, CDR1 is SGHDT and CDR2 YYEEEE. This CDR3 has 14 residues. Trimming took 4 bases from V and 5 from J; bases not matched to a gene: 7.